The rows below give T cell receptor beta chains drawn from one sample of a study of cytomegalovirus exposure and HLA in healthy donors. The protocol was immunoSEQ multiplex PCR, while the TCRdb copy is restricted to in-frame clones and leaves out a portion. The sample has 150,000 to 200,000 clones; under 90% are singletons. Sequences were obtained from PBMCs. The receptors were sampled from a man younger than 35 in good health and CMV-seronegative. Each CDR3 is given with its conserved first and last residue. The order of the fields is CDR3 DNA, CDR3 protein, D gene, J gene, V gene, clone size. A D gene is named only where the DNA matches it firmly. A row's size may be missing; if present it is once, few, many or a size class.

cdr3_nt: TGTTCCAGCAGTGAGTCGGAGAGCTACACCTTC
cdr3_aa: CSSSESESYTF
d_call: NA
j_call: TRBJ1-2
v_call: TRBV7-9
clone_size: NA

cdr3_nt: TGTGCCAGCTCTCCGGACTTATTACCCTACAATGAGCAGTTCTTC
cdr3_aa: CASSPDLLPYNEQFF
d_call: NA
j_call: TRBJ2-1
v_call: TRBV18
clone_size: NA

cdr3_nt: TGTGCCAGTAGTCTTCAGACTAGCGGGGGATCCTACGAGCAGTACTTC
cdr3_aa: CASSLQTSGGSYEQYF
d_call: TRBD2
j_call: TRBJ2-7
v_call: TRBV19
clone_size: NA

cdr3_nt: TGTGCCAGTAGTGGCAACGTCGCACTAGAGTCTGGAAACACCATATATTTT
cdr3_aa: CASSGNVALESGNTIYF
d_call: NA
j_call: TRBJ1-3
v_call: TRBV19
clone_size: NA

cdr3_nt: TGCGCCAGCAGCTTGGAGAGCGTGGGCACTGAAGCTTTCTTT
cdr3_aa: CASSLESVGTEAFF
d_call: NA
j_call: TRBJ1-1
v_call: TRBV5-1
clone_size: NA

cdr3_nt: TGCGCCAGCAGCCAAGATCAGGGGCGGGCCTACAATGAGCAGTTCTTC
cdr3_aa: CASSQDQGRAYNEQFF
d_call: NA
j_call: TRBJ2-1
v_call: TRBV4-1
clone_size: NA

cdr3_nt: TGCGCCAGCAGCCGTAGGGACACGGGTTATGGCTACACCTTC
cdr3_aa: CASSRRDTGYGYTF
d_call: NA
j_call: TRBJ1-2
v_call: TRBV4-3
clone_size: once

cdr3_nt: TGTGCCAGCCAGACCCCGGGACAGGTCTACGAGCAGTACTTC
cdr3_aa: CASQTPGQVYEQYF
d_call: TRBD1
j_call: TRBJ2-7
v_call: TRBV5-8
clone_size: once

cdr3_nt: TGTGCCAGTATCGAGGGCGGGCTAGCGGCGAACACCGGGGAGCTGTTTTTT
cdr3_aa: CASIEGGLAANTGELFF
d_call: TRBD2
j_call: TRBJ2-2
v_call: TRBV19
clone_size: few

cdr3_nt: TGTGCCAGCAGCTTTTCGGCGGGAGTAACAGATACGCAGTATTTT
cdr3_aa: CASSFSAGVTDTQYF
d_call: TRBD2
j_call: TRBJ2-3
v_call: TRBV7-9
clone_size: NA

cdr3_nt: TGTGCCAGCAGCCAAGTTGGCGGGTCCGAGCAGTACTTC
cdr3_aa: CASSQVGGSEQYF
d_call: NA
j_call: TRBJ2-7
v_call: TRBV4-2
clone_size: NA

cdr3_nt: TGTGCCAGCAGTTACGGGCAGGGCGCTACTGAAGCTTTCTTT
cdr3_aa: CASSYGQGATEAFF
d_call: NA
j_call: TRBJ1-1
v_call: TRBV6-6
clone_size: once

cdr3_nt: TGTGCCAGCAGCCTCCAGCGGAGCACAGATACGCAGTATTTT
cdr3_aa: CASSLQRSTDTQYF
d_call: NA
j_call: TRBJ2-3
v_call: TRBV7-3
clone_size: NA

cdr3_nt: TGTGCCAGCTCCAAGAGGCGGGAGGAGGGAGAGACCCAGTACTTC
cdr3_aa: CASSKRREEGETQYF
d_call: TRBD2
j_call: TRBJ2-5
v_call: TRBV9
clone_size: NA

cdr3_nt: TGTGCCACCAGCAGAGAGGGGGACTGGGATCAGCCCCAGCATTTT
cdr3_aa: CATSREGDWDQPQHF
d_call: NA
j_call: TRBJ1-5
v_call: TRBV15
clone_size: NA

cdr3_nt: TGTGCCAGCAGCCTAGCGGGGGCAGGCACTGAAGCTTTCTTT
cdr3_aa: CASSLAGAGTEAFF
d_call: NA
j_call: TRBJ1-1
v_call: TRBV7-9
clone_size: once

cdr3_nt: TGTGCCAGCAGACTCGCAGGGGAGAGGGGGCAGCCCCAGCATTTT
cdr3_aa: CASRLAGERGQPQHF
d_call: NA
j_call: TRBJ1-5
v_call: TRBV27
clone_size: medium-sized

cdr3_nt: TGTGCCAGCGCCGCCAGGGGGCGGTTCGAGACCCAGTACTTC
cdr3_aa: CASAARGRFETQYF
d_call: TRBD1
j_call: TRBJ2-5
v_call: TRBV6-1
clone_size: NA

cdr3_nt: TGTGCCAGCAGCCCTCGCCCAGGGGGCTTATTGTACGAGCAGTACTTC
cdr3_aa: CASSPRPGGLLYEQYF
d_call: TRBD1
j_call: TRBJ2-7
v_call: TRBV7-8
clone_size: NA

cdr3_nt: TGTGCCAGCTCACCACCGCAGTATTCGGAGGGGGAGACCCAGTACTTC
cdr3_aa: CASSPPQYSEGETQYF
d_call: NA
j_call: TRBJ2-5
v_call: TRBV18
clone_size: NA

cdr3_nt: TGTGCCAGTAGTCTGTCAGAGGACAGGGGGAAGAGCAATCAGCCCCAGCATTTT
cdr3_aa: CASSLSEDRGKSNQPQHF
d_call: TRBD1
j_call: TRBJ1-5
v_call: TRBV19
clone_size: NA

cdr3_nt: TGCGCCAGCAGCCAATGGAGGAAAGAGACCCAGTACTTC
cdr3_aa: CASSQWRKETQYF
d_call: NA
j_call: TRBJ2-5
v_call: TRBV4-1
clone_size: NA

cdr3_nt: TGTGCCAGCAGCTTAGGCGGGACCGCGTCGGCCCAGTACTTC
cdr3_aa: CASSLGGTASAQYF
d_call: NA
j_call: TRBJ2-5
v_call: TRBV7-3
clone_size: NA

cdr3_nt: TGTGCCAGCAGCTTTTTAGCGGGAGGGACCGAGCAGTACTTC
cdr3_aa: CASSFLAGGTEQYF
d_call: TRBD2
j_call: TRBJ2-7
v_call: TRBV7-9
clone_size: NA

cdr3_nt: TGTGCCAGCAGTGAAGCTAGCGGGAATACGGATGAGCAGTTCTTC
cdr3_aa: CASSEASGNTDEQFF
d_call: TRBD2
j_call: TRBJ2-1
v_call: TRBV25-1
clone_size: NA